This T cell receptor (beta chain) was captured by sequencing in a study of T cell repertoires in cytomegalovirus infection. Study overall: Public TCR beta signatures marked donors with CMV infection and the matching HLA. The study's findings and limits: The study identified carriers of CMV plus the relevant HLA from cumulative public TCR beta family frequency. CMV-specific HLA-C-restricted TCR beta clonotypes dominated the ex vivo response.

MiXCR was run by TCRdb on the reads, yielding one entry per CDR3 protein. Seen here are around 450,000 distinct CDR3 sequences, 10% to 12% observed once, and the top ten hold roughly 10%. This clonotype came up many times. No antigen is known for it. The source is a human donor in good health (CMV status not recorded). Some clones in this sample may be carry-over from other donors' samples. The specimen was PBMCs.

The CDR3 sequence is CASSLGLAGEGDEQFF. In DNA form, the CDR3 reads TGTGCCAGCAGCTTAGGACTAGCGGGAGAGGGTGATGAGCAGTTCTTC. The chain links TRBV11-2 to TRBJ2-1; 12 positions match TRBD2. The CDR3 is 16 residues long. V lost 1 base, J lost 8 bases, and 6 bases stayed unmatched. Germline CDR1 reads SGHAT; CDR2 reads FQNNGV.